The following is a T cell receptor beta chain sequence with its context. Repertoires were generated with immunoSEQ multiplex PCR, while TCRdb's copy carries only in-frame clones and drops some. The sample lists roughly 170,000 clones, roughly four fifths seen once, with 3.5% to 5.5% in the top ten. Germline V lookup: CDR1 SGHTA, CDR2 FQGNSA. Between the trimmed V and J ends, which lost 5 bases and 7 bases, there was a span of 14 bases. The CDR3 covers 14 residues. These data originate in a study of cytotoxic CD8 clonotypes in ibrutinib-treated CLL. Study information: Included were 11 relapsed/refractory and about 14 treatment-naive patients, of whom approximately 18 were IGHV unmutated.

This receptor was obtained from a human donor with chronic lymphocytic leukemia. V and J are TRBV7-2 and TRBJ2-2; D unclear. This specimen consisted of PBMCs, obtained after 24 months of ibrutinib treatment. The CDR3 coding sequence is TGTGCCAGCAGCAAAGGACCGGAAAACGGGGAGCTGTTTTTT. As protein: CASSKGPENGELFF.